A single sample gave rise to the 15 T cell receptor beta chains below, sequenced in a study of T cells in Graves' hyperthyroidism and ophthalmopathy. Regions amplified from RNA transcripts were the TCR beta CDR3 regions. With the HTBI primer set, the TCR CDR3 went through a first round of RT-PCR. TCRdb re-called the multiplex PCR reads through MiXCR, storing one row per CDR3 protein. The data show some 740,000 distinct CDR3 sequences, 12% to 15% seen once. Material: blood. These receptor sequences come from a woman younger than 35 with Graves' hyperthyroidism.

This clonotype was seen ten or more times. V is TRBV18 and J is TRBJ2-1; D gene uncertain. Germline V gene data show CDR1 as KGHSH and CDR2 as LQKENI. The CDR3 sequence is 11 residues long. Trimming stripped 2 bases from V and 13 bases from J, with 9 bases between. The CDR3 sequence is CASSPGVEQFF. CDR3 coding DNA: TGTGCCAGCTCACCAGGGGTGGAACAGTTCTTC.

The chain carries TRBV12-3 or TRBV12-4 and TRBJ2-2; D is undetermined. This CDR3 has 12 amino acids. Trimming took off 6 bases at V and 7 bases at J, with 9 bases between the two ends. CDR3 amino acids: CASRGFYGELFF. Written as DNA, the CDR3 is TGTGCCAGCAGGGGGTTTTACGGGGAGCTGTTTTTT.

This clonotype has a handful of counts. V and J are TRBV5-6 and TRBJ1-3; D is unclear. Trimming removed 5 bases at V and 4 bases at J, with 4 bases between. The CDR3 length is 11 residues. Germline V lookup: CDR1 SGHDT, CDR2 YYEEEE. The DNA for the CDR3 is TGTGCCAGCAGTTACGGAAACACCATATATTTT. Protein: CASSYGNTIYF.

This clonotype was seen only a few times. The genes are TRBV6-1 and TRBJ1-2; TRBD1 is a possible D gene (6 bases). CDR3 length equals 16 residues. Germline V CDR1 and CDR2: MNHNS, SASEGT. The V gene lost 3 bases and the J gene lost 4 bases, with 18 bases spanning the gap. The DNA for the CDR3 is TGTGCCAGCAGTGACGCGGGGCAGGGGCAGTTCTATGGCTACACCTTC. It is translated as CASSDAGQGQFYGYTF.

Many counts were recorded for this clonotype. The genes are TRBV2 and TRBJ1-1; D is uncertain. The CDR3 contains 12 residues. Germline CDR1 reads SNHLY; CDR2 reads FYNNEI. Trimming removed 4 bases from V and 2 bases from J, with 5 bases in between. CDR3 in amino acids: CASSVANTEAFF. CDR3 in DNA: TGTGCCAGCAGTGTGGCTAACACTGAAGCTTTCTTT. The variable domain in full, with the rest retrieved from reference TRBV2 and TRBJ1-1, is EPEVTQTPSHQVTQMGQEVILRCVPISNHLYFYWYRQILGQKVEFLVSFYNNEISEKSEIFDDQFSVERPDGSNFTLKIRSTKLEDSAMYFCASSVANTEAFFGQGTRLTVV.

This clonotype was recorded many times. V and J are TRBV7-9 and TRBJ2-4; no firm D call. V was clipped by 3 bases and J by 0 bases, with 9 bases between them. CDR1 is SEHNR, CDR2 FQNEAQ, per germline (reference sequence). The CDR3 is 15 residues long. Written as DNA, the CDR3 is TGTGCCAGCAGCTTTCTGGGTTCAGCCAAAAACATTCAGTACTTC. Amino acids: CASSFLGSAKNIQYF.

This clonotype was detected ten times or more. This chain's CDR3 is CASSFRAENTGELFF. The CDR3 DNA reads as TGTGCCAGCAGTTTCAGGGCCGAGAACACCGGGGAGCTGTTTTTT. The rearrangement joins TRBV12-3 or TRBV12-4 to TRBJ2-2; possible D gene TRBD1, 5 bases. The CDR3 sequence is 15 residues long. V lost 3 bases and J 1 base, leaving 9 bases between the germline ends.

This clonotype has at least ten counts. CDR3 sequence (DNA): TGTGCCAGCGGGAAACGGGCCCGGGAAAACTACGAGGGCAATGAGCAGTTCTTC. It specifies CASGKRARENYEGNEQFF. This chain connects TRBV9 to TRBJ2-1; D is possibly TRBD2 (5 bases). From germline, CDR1 is SGDLS and CDR2 YYNGEE. Trimming took 7 bases from V and 6 from J, leaving 29 bases between them. CDR3 length equals 18 residues.

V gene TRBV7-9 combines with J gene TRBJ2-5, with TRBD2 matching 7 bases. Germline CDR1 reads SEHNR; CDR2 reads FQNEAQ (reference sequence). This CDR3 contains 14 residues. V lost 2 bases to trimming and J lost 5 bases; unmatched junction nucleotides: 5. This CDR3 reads CASSLSGGVETQYF. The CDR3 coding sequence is TGTGCCAGCAGCTTAAGTGGGGGGGTCGAGACCCAGTACTTC.

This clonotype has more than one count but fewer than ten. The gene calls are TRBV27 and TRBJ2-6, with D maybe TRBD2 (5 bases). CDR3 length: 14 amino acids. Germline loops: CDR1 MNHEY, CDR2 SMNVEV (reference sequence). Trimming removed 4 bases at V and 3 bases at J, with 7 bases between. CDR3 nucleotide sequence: TGTGCCAGCAGTTGGGAGAGTGGGGCCAACGTCCTGACTTTC. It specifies CASSWESGANVLTF. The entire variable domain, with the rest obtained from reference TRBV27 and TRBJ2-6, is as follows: EAQVTQNPRYLITVTGKKLTVTCSQNMNHEYMSWYRQDPGLGLRQIYYSMNVEVTDKGDVPEGYKVSRKEKRNFPLILESPSPNQTSLYFCASSWESGANVLTFGAGSRLTVL.

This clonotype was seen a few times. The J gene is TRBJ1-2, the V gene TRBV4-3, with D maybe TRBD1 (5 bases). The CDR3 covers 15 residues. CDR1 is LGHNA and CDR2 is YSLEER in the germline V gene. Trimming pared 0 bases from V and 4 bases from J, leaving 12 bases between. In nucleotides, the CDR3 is TGCGCCAGCAGCCAAGAGAGGGGTAGAATCTATGGCTACACCTTC. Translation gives CASSQERGRIYGYTF.

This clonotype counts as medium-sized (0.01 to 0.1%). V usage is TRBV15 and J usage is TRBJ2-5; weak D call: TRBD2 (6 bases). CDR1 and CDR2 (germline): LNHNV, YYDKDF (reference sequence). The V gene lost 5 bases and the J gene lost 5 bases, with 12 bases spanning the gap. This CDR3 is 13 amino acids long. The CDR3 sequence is CATSPTAGETQYF. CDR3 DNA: TGTGCCACCAGCCCCACCGCGGGGGAGACCCAGTACTTC.

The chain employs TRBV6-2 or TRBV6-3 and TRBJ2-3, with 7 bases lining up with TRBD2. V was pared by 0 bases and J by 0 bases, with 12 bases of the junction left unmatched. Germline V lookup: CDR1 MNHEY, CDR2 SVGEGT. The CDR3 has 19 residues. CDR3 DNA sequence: TGTGCCAGCAGTTACTCGTCTCGGGACTACGAATTTAGCACAGATACGCAGTATTTT. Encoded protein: CASSYSSRDYEFSTDTQYF.

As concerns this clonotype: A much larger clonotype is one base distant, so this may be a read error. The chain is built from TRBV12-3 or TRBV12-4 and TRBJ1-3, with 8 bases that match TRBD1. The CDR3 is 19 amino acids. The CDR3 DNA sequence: TGTGCCAGCCGTCGAGGACAGGGAGGGGAACTTCTATTTGGAAGCACCATATATTTT. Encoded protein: CASRRGQGGELLFGSTIYF.

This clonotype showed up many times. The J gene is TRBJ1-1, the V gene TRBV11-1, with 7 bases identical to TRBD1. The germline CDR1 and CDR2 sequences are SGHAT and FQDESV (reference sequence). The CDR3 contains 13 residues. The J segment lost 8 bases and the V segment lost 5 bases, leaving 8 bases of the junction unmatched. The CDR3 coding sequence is TGTGCCAGCAGCCGAGATAGGGACAGCGAAGCTTTCTTT. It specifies CASSRDRDSEAFF. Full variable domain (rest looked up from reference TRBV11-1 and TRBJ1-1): EAEVAQSPRYKITEKSQAVAFWCDPISGHATLYWYRQILGQGPELLVQFQDESVVDDSQLPKDRFSAERLKGVDSTLKIQPAELGDSAMYLCASSRDRDSEAFFGQGTRLTVV.